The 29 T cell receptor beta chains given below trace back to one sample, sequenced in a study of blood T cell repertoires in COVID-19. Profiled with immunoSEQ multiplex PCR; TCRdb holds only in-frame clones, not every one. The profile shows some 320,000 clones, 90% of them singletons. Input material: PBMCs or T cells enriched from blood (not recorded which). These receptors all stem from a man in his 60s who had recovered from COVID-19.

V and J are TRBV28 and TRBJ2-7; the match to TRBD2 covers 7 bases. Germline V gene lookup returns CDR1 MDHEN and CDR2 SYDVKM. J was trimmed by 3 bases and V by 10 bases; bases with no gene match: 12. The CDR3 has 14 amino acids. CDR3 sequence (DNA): TGTGCCATAAGAAGCAGCGGGAAGGGCTACGAGCAGTACTTC. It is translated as CAIRSSGKGYEQYF.

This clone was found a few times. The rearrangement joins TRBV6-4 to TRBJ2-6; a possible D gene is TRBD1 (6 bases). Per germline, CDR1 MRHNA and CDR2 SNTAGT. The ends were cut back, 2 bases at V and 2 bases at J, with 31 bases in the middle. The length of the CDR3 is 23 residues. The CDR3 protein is CASSDPYRNPLQGRGAGANVLTF. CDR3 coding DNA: TGTGCCAGCAGTGACCCCTACCGCAACCCCCTACAGGGACGTGGTGCTGGGGCCAACGTCCTGACTTTC.

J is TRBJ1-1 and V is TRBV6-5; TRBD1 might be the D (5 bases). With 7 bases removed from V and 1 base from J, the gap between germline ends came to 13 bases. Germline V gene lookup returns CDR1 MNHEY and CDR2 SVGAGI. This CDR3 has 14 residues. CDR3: CASTPQGSNTEAFF. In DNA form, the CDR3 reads TGTGCCAGCACGCCCCAGGGCTCGAACACTGAAGCTTTCTTT.

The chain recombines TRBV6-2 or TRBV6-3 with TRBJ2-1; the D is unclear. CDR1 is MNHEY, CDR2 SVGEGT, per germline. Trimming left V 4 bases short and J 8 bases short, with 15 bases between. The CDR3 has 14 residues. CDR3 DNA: TGTGCCAGCAGTTTCCAACAGAGTTTCGATGAGCAGTTCTTC. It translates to CASSFQQSFDEQFF.

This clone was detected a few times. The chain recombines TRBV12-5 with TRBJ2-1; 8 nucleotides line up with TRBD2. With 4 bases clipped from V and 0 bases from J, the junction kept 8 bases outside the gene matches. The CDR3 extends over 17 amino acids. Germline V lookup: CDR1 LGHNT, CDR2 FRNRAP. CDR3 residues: CASGSYQAGVSYNEQFF. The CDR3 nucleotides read TGTGCTAGTGGTTCCTACCAAGCGGGGGTCTCCTACAATGAGCAGTTCTTC.

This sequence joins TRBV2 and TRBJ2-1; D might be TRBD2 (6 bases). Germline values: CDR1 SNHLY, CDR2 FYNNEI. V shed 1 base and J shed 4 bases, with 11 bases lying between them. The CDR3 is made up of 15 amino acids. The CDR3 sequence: CASSEGSGGYNEQFF. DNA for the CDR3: TGTGCCAGCAGTGAAGGTAGCGGAGGGTACAATGAGCAGTTCTTC.

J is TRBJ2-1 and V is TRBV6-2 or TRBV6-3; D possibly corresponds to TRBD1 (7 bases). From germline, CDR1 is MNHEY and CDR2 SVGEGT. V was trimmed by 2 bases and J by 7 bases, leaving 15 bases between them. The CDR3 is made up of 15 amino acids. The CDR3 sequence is CASSYDGRGRNEQFF. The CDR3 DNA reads TGTGCCAGCAGTTACGACGGCAGGGGGAGGAATGAGCAGTTCTTC.

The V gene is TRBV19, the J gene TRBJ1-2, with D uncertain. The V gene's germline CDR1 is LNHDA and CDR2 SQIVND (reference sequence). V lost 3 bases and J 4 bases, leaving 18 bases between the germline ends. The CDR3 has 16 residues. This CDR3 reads CASSMGGRHSFYGYTF. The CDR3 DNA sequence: TGTGCCAGTAGTATGGGAGGGAGACACTCGTTCTATGGCTACACCTTC.

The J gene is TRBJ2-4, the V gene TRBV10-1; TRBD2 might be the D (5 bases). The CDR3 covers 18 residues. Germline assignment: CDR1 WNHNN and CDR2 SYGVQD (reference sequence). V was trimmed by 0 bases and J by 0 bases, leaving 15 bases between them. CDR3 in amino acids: CASSESVSTGGAKNIQYF. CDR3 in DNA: TGCGCCAGCAGTGAGTCGGTGTCAACCGGAGGAGCCAAAAACATTCAGTACTTC.

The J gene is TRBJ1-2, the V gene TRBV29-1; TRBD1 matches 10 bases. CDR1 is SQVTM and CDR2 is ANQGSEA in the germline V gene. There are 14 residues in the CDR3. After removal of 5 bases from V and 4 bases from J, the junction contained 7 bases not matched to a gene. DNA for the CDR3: TGCAGCGTTTGGAAGACAGGGGGCGGCTATGGCTACACCTTC. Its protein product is CSVWKTGGGYGYTF.

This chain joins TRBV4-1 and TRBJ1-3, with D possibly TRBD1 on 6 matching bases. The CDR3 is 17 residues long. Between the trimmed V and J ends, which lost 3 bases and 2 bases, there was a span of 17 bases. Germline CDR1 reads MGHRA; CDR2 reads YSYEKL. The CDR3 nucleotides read TGCGCCAGCAGCCAGACCCCTTCACAGGGTGCTGGAAACACCATATATTTT. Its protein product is CASSQTPSQGAGNTIYF.

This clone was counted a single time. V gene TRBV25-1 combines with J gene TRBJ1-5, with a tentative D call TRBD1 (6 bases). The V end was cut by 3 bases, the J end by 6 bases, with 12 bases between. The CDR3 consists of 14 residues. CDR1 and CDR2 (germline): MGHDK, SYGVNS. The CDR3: CASSDRGLGQPQHF. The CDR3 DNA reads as TGTGCCAGCAGTGACAGGGGCCTCGGTCAGCCCCAGCATTTT.

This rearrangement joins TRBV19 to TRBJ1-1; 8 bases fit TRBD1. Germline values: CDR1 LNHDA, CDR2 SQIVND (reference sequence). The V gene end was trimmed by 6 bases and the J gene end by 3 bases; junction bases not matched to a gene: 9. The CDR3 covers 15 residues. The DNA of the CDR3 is TGTGCCAGTAGACGGGACAGGAACAGATACACTGAAGCTTTCTTT. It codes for CASRRDRNRYTEAFF.

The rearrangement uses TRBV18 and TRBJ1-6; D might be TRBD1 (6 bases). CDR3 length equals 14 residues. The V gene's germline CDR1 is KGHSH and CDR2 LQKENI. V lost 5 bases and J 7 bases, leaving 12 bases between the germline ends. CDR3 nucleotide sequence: TGTGCCAGCTCAGAGGACAGACCAAATTCACCCCTCCACTTT. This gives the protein CASSEDRPNSPLHF.

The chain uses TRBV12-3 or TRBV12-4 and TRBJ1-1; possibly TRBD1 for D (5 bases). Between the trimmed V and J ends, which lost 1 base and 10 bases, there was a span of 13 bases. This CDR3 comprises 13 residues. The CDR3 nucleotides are TGTGCCAGCAGTTTAGGGAGGGTGAGGGGAGCTTTCTTT. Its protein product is CASSLGRVRGAFF.

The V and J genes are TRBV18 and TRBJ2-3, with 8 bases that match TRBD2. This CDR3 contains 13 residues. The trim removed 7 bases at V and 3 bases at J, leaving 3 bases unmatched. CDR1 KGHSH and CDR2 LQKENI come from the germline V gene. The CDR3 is CASFRGGTDTQYF. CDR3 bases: TGTGCCAGCTTCCGGGGGGGGACAGATACGCAGTATTTT.

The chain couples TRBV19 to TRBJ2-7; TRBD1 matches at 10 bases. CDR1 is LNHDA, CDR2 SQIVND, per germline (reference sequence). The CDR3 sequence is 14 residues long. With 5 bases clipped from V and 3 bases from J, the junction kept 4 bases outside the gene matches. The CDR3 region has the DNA TGTGCCAGTAGTGCGGGACAGGGGTTCTACGAGCAGTACTTC. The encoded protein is CASSAGQGFYEQYF.

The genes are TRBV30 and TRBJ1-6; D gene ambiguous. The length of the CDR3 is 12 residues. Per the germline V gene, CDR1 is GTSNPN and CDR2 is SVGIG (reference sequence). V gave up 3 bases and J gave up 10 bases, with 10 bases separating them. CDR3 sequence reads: CAWSPLPSPLHF. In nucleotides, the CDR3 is TGTGCCTGGAGCCCCCTCCCCTCACCCCTCCACTTT.

The CDR3 DNA is TGTGCCTGGAGTCGCCAGGGGATAAATGAAAAACTGTTTTTT. Protein sequence: CAWSRQGINEKLFF. The chain employs TRBV30 and TRBJ1-4; maybe TRBD1 (6 bases). CDR3 length: 14 residues. V lost 2 bases and J 5 bases, leaving 12 bases between the germline ends. The germline V gene has CDR1 GTSNPN and CDR2 SVGIG (reference sequence).

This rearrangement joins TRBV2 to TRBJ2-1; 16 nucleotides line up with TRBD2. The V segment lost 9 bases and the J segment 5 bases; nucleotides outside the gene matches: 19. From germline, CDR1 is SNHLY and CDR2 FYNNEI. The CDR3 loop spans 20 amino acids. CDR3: CARSTSHTGTSGGANNEQFF. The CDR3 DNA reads TGTGCCAGAAGCACCTCGCATACCGGGACTAGCGGGGGGGCGAACAATGAGCAGTTCTTC.

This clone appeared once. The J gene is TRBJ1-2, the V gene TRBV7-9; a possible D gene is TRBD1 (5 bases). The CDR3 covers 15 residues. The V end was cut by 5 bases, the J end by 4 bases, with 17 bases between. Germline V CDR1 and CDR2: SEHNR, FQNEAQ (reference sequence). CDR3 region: CASSPGPGVTYGYTF. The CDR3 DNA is TGTGCCAGCAGCCCAGGGCCAGGTGTTACCTATGGCTACACCTTC.

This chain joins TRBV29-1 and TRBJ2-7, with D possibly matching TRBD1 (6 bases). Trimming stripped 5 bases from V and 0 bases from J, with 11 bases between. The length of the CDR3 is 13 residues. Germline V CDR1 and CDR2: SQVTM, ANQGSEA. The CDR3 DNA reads TGCAGCGTTACACAGGGCCGCTCCTACGAGCAGTACTTC. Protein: CSVTQGRSYEQYF.

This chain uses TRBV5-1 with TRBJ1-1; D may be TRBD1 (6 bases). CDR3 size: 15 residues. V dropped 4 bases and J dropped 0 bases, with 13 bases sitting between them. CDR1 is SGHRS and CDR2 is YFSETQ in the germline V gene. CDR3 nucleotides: TGCGCCAGCAGCCCAAAACAGGGTATGAACACTGAAGCTTTCTTT. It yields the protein CASSPKQGMNTEAFF.

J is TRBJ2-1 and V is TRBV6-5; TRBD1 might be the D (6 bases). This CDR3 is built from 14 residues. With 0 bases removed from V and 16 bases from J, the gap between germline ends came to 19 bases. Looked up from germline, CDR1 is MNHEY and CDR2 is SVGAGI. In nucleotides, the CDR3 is TGTGCCAGCAGTTACTCGAACCAGCAGCGTGGGGGCTTCTTC. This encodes CASSYSNQQRGGFF.

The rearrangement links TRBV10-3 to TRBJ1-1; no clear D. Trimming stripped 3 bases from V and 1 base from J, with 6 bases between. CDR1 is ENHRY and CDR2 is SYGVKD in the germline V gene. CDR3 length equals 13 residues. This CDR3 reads CAISDFRNTEAFF. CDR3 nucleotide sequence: TGTGCCATCAGTGATTTCAGGAACACTGAAGCTTTCTTT.

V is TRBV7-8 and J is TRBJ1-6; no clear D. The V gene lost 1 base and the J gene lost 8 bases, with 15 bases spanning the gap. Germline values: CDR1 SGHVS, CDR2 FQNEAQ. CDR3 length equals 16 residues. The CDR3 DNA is TGTGCCAGCAGCTTAGATGCCGGAGGGTTGGATTCACCCCTCCACTTT. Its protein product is CASSLDAGGLDSPLHF. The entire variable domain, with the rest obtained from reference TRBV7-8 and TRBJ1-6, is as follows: GAGVSQSPRYKVAKRGQDVALRCDPISGHVSLFWYQQALGQGPEFLTYFQNEAQLDKSGLPSDRFFAERPEGSVSTLKIQRTQQEDSAVYLCASSLDAGGLDSPLHFGNGTRLTVT.

This CDR3 reads CASKSGRTAGQPQHF. In DNA, the CDR3 is TGTGCCAGCAAATCGGGCAGGACGGCGGGTCAGCCCCAGCATTTT. V is TRBV6-5 and J is TRBJ1-5; unclear D gene. The germline gives CDR1 MNHEY, CDR2 SVGAGI. The CDR3 extends over 15 amino acids. V was clipped by 7 bases and J by 6 bases, with 19 bases between them.

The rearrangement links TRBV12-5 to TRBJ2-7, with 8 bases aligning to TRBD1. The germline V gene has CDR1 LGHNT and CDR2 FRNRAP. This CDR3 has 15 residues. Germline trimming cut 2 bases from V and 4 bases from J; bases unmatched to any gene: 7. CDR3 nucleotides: TGTGCTAGTGGTTTGCCCCGGACAGGGTGGTACGAGCAGTACTTC. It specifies CASGLPRTGWYEQYF.

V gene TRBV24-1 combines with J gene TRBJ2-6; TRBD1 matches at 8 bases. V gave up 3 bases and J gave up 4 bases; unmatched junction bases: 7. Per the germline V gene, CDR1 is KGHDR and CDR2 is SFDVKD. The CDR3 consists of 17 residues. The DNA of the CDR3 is TGTGCCACCAGTGATCCTCAGGGGGCGCACGGGGCCAACGTCCTGACTTTC. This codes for CATSDPQGAHGANVLTF.